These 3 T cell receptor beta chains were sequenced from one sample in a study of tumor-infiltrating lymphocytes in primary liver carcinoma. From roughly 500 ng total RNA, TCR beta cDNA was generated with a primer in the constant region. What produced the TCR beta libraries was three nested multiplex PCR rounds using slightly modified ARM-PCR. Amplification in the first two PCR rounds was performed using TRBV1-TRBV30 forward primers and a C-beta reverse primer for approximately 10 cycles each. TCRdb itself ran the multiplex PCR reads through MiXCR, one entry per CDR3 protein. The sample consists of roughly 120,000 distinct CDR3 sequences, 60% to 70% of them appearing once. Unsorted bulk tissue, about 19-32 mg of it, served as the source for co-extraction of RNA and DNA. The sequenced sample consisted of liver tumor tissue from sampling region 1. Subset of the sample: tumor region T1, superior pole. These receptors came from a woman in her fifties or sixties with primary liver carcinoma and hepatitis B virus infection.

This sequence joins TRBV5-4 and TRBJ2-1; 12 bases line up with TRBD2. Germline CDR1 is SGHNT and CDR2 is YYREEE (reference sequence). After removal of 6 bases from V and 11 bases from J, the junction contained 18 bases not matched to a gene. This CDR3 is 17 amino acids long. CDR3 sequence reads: CASTRTSGTTGLDKQFF. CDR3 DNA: TGTGCCAGCACCCGGACTAGCGGGACAACGGGCTTGGATAAGCAGTTCTTC.

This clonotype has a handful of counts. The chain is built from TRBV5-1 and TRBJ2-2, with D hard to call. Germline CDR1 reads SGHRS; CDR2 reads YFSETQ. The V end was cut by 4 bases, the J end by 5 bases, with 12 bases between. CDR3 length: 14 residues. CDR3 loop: CASSTLTDTGELFF. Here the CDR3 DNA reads TGCGCCAGCAGCACATTAACAGATACCGGGGAGCTGTTTTTT.

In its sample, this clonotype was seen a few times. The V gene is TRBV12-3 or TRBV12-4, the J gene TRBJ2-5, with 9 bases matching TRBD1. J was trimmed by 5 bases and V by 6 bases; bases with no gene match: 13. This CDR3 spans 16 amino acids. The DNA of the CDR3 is TGTGCCAGCAGCCCTCTGGGGGACAGGGAACTGGAGACCCAGTACTTC. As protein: CASSPLGDRELETQYF.